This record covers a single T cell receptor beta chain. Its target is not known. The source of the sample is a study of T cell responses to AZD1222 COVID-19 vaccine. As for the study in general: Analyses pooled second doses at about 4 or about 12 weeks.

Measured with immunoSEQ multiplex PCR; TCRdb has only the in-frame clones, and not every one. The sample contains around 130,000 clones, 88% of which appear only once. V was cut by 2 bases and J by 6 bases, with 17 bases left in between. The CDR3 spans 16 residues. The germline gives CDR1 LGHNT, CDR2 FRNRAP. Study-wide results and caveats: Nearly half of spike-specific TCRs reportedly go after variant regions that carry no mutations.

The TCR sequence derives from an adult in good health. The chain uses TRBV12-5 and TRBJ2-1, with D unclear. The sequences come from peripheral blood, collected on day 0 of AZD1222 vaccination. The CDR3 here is CASGLPSSDRLNEQFF. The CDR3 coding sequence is TGTGCTAGTGGTTTGCCCTCTAGTGATCGGCTCAATGAGCAGTTCTTC.